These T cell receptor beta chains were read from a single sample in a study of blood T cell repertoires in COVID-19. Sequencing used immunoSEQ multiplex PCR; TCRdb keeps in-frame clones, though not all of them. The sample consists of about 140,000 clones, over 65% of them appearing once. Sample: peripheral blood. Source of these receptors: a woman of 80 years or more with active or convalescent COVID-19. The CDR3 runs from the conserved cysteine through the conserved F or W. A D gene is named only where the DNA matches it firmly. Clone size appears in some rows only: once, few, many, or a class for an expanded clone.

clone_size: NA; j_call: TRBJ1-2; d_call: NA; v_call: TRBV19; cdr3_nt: TGTGCCAGTACTGAGGGGGACTATAGTGGCTACACCTTC; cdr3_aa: CASTEGDYSGYTF
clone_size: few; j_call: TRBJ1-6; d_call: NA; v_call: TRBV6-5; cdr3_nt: TGTGCCAGCAGTCGGAGAACGGACAGTAATTCACCCCTCCACTTT; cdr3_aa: CASSRRTDSNSPLHF
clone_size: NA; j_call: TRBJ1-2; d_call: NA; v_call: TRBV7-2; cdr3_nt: TGTGCCAGCAGACGGGGGGGAGACTATGGCTACACCTTC; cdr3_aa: CASRRGGDYGYTF
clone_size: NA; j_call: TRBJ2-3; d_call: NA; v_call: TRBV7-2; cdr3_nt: TGTGCCAGCAGCCCCCGACTAACTGGCGCGGCGTCTAGCACAGATACGCAGTATTTT; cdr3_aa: CASSPRLTGAASSTDTQYF
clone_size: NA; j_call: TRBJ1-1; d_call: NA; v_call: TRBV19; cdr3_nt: TGTGCCAGTAGTACGGCGTCGACAGTCCCCGAAGCTTTCTTT; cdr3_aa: CASSTASTVPEAFF
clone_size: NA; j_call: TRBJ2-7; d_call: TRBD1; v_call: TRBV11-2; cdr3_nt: TGTGCCAGCAGTTTTTCGGGACAGGGTAGGGACGAGCAGTACTTC; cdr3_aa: CASSFSGQGRDEQYF
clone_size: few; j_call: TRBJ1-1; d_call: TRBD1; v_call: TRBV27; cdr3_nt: TGTGCCAGCAGTTTATTGACAGGGGGCGTCACTGAAGCTTTCTTT; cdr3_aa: CASSLLTGGVTEAFF
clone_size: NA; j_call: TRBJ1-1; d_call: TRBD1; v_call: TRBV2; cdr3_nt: TGTGCCAGCAGTCCGCGACCAAGTACAGGGGGTGGTGAAGCTTTCTTT; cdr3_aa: CASSPRPSTGGGEAFF
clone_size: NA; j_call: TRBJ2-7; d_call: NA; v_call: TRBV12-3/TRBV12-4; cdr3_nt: TGTGCCAGCAGACCGGGACTTTACTACGAGCAGTACTTC; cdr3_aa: CASRPGLYYEQYF
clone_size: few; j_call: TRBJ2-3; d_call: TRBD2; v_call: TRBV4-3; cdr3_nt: TGCGCCAGCAGCCAGCTAGCGGGGTCTAGCACAGATACGCAGTATTTT; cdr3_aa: CASSQLAGSSTDTQYF
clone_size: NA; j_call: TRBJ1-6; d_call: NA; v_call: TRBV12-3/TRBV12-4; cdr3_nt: TGTGCCAGCAGGTACCAGTGGAATTCACCCCTCCACTTT; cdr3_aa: CASRYQWNSPLHF
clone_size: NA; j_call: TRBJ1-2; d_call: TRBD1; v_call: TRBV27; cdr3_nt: TGTGCCAGCAGTTCCGACAGGGGGAGGGACTATGGCTACACCTTC; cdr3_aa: CASSSDRGRDYGYTF
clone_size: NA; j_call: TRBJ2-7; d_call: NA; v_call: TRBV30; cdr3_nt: TGTGCCTGGAGCAGCTCCTACGAGCAGTACTTC; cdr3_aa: CAWSSSYEQYF
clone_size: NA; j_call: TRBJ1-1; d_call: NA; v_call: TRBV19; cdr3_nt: TGTGCCAGTAGTACAAACACTGAAGCTTTCTTT; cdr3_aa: CASSTNTEAFF